The 15 T cell receptor beta chains listed next were all sequenced from one sample in a study of cytomegalovirus exposure and HLA in healthy donors. The PCR used 60 Vbeta and 13 Jbeta primers. The data were produced by immunoSEQ multiplex PCR, yet TCRdb's version contains in-frame clones alone and is incomplete. The sample lists approximately 150,000 clones, about four fifths occurring once. Sequenced input: PBMCs. All receptors derive from a man in his thirties or forties in good health and CMV-seropositive.

This clone was seen a single time. The junction differs from germline at one of its ends, possibly a read error. This chain uses TRBV29-1 with TRBJ2-4; 7 nucleotides agree with TRBD2. Looked up from germline, CDR1 is SQVTM and CDR2 is ANQGSEA. The length of the CDR3 is 13 residues. The CDR3: CSGGGEKGNSQYF. The CDR3 nucleotides read TGCAGCGGGGGAGGGGAAAAGGGAAACAGTCAGTACTTC. The complete variable domain, with remaining parts taken from reference TRBV29-1 and TRBJ2-4, reads SAVISQKPSRDICQRGTSLTIQCQVDSQVTMMFWYRQQPGQSLTLIATANQGSEATYESGFVIDKFPISRPNLTFSTLTVSNMSPEDSSIYLCSGGGEKGNSQYFGAGTRLSVL.

This chain links TRBV18 with TRBJ1-4; D remains unclear. Trimming shortened V by 4 bases and J by 1 base, and 10 bases separated the two germline ends. Germline V gene sequence: CDR1 KGHSH, CDR2 LQKENI. This CDR3 is 15 amino acids long. The CDR3 sequence: CASSRGRETNEKLFF. CDR3 DNA: TGTGCCAGCTCACGCGGGAGGGAAACTAATGAAAAACTGTTTTTT.

The V call is TRBV6-1, the J call TRBJ2-7; no firm D call. The CDR3 covers 13 residues. CDR1 is MNHNS, CDR2 SASEGT, per germline. The V end lost 10 bases, the J end lost 0 bases, and 13 bases lay between the germline ends. The CDR3 DNA is TGTGCCATCCTTAGCTCTAGCTCCTACGAGCAGTACTTC. Translated, it gives CAILSSSSYEQYF.

This rearrangement joins TRBV9 to TRBJ1-1; 8 bases are shared with TRBD1. The V and J ends lost 3 bases and 10 bases, in that order; junction bases with no gene match: 11. CDR1 is SGDLS and CDR2 is YYNGEE in the germline V gene. The CDR3 totals 14 residues. CDR3 sequence (DNA): TGTGCCAGCAGCGGACGGACAGGGATGAAGGTAGCTTTCTTT. Protein: CASSGRTGMKVAFF.

The chain couples TRBV30 to TRBJ1-3; D unclear. In germline, CDR1 is GTSNPN, CDR2 SVGIG (reference sequence). The CDR3 is 12 residues long. Trimming removed 4 bases at V and 9 bases at J, with 13 bases between. Here the CDR3 DNA reads TGTGCCTGGATGAGGATTGATGGCACCATATATTTT. This codes for CAWMRIDGTIYF.

CDR3 DNA: TGTGCCAGCAGCCAACGGCTAGCGGGATCCTATGCGGCCTACGAGCAGTACTTC. It translates to CASSQRLAGSYAAYEQYF. This chain links TRBV4-2 with TRBJ2-7; 9 bases map to TRBD2. The CDR3 extends over 18 amino acids. J gave up 2 bases and V 2 bases, and 13 bases lay outside the gene matches. The V gene's germline CDR1 is LGHNA and CDR2 YNFKEQ.

The chain combines TRBV12-5 with TRBJ1-4, with unresolved D. Germline-derived CDR1 and CDR2 are LGHNT and FRNRAP. Trimming shortened V by 5 bases and J by 3 bases, and 10 bases separated the two germline ends. The length of the CDR3 is 14 residues. CDR3 residues: CASGGRKSNEKLFF. CDR3 nucleotide sequence: TGTGCTAGTGGTGGCAGAAAATCTAATGAAAAACTGTTTTTT.

The chain combines TRBV7-8 with TRBJ2-7, with a weak D call TRBD2 (6 bases). CDR1 SGHVS and CDR2 FQNEAQ come from the germline V gene. This CDR3 comprises 13 residues. Trimming removed 1 base at V and 6 bases at J, with 10 bases between. This CDR3 reads CASSLVGTAEQYF. CDR3 nucleotide sequence: TGTGCCAGCAGCTTAGTAGGGACTGCCGAGCAGTACTTC.

The chain recombines TRBV6-4 with TRBJ2-1; 9 bases are shared with TRBD1. The V segment lost 4 bases and the J segment 0 bases; nucleotides outside the gene matches: 1. There are 15 residues in the CDR3. Germline loops: CDR1 MRHNA, CDR2 SNTAGT. The CDR3 nucleotides are TGTGCCAGCAGTGGGGACAGGGCCTCCTACAATGAGCAGTTCTTC. This encodes CASSGDRASYNEQFF.

V gene TRBV4-1 combines with J gene TRBJ1-1; 9 positions match TRBD1. CDR1 MGHRA and CDR2 YSYEKL come from the germline V gene. Trimming removed 1 base from V and 1 base from J; junction bases left unmatched: 4. There are 16 residues in the CDR3. The CDR3 reads CASSQAGGQGNTEAFF. For the CDR3, the DNA is TGCGCCAGCAGCCAAGCAGGGGGACAGGGGAACACTGAAGCTTTCTTT.

The table lists this clone with a few counts. The DNA of the CDR3 is TGTGCCAGCAGTGATCTCCAGGGCCTCGTTGCCGGGGAGCTGTTTTTT. Its translation: CASSDLQGLVAGELFF. The chain joins TRBV5-4 to TRBJ2-2; tentatively, D is TRBD1 (5 bases). The germline V gene encodes CDR1 SGHNT and CDR2 YYREEE (reference sequence). V lost 5 bases and J 6 bases, leaving 20 bases between the germline ends. This CDR3 comprises 16 residues.

A word on this clone: In the same sample, other DNA sequences code for this CDR3. The J gene is TRBJ2-5, the V gene TRBV7-2; D unclear. V lost 4 bases and J 5 bases, leaving 17 bases between the germline ends. CDR1 is SGHTA, CDR2 FQGNSA, per germline. This CDR3 has 15 residues. The CDR3 DNA is TGTGCCAGCAGCTCCCCGTATGCCACCCGGGAGACCCAGTACTTC. This gives the protein CASSSPYATRETQYF. Drawing the rest from reference TRBV7-2 and TRBJ2-5, the complete variable domain is GAGVSQSPSNKVTEKGKDVELRCDPISGHTALYWYRQSLGQGLEFLIYFQGNSAPDKSGLPSDRFSAERTGGSVSTLTIQRTQQEDSAVYLCASSSPYATRETQYFGPGTRLLVL.

This chain joins TRBV28 and TRBJ2-1, with 9 positions matching TRBD1. The CDR3 is 16 amino acids. The V segment lost 4 bases and the J segment 2 bases; nucleotides outside the gene matches: 6. Germline CDR1 is MDHEN and CDR2 is SYDVKM. CDR3 region: CASSSSGTGTYNEQFF. In nucleotides, the CDR3 is TGTGCCAGCAGTTCGTCCGGGACAGGGACCTACAATGAGCAGTTCTTC.

The genes are TRBV29-1 and TRBJ1-3; possibly TRBD1 for D (6 bases). Germline V gene sequence: CDR1 SQVTM, CDR2 ANQGSEA. Between the trimmed V and J ends, which lost 4 bases and 1 base, there was a span of 11 bases. The CDR3 loop spans 14 amino acids. The CDR3 bases are TGCAGCGTTGTCCGGACAGCTTCTGGAAACACCATATATTTT. Translated, it gives CSVVRTASGNTIYF.

The J gene is TRBJ1-2, the V gene TRBV18; TRBD1 is a possible D gene (6 bases). Germline-derived CDR1 and CDR2 are KGHSH and LQKENI. CDR3 length: 14 residues. V lost 3 bases and J lost 4, with 12 bases in between. The CDR3 here is CASSPGGDVYGYTF. CDR3 in DNA: TGTGCCAGCTCACCTGGGGGCGATGTCTATGGCTACACCTTC.